The clone carrying this TCR beta chain was seen only once. The antigen remains undetermined. Using immunoSEQ multiplex PCR, the repertoire was profiled, and TCRdb retains in-frame clones only, with some absent. The table shows under 80,000 clones, with 71% occurring only once. Germline CDR1 reads SEHNR; CDR2 reads FQNEAQ (reference sequence). CDR3 length: 15 residues. The V gene lost 1 base and the J gene lost 2 bases, with 12 bases spanning the gap. The sample belongs to a study of PD-1 blockade in classical Hodgkin lymphoma. General study findings and limits: Before treatment, complete responders showed about the same diversity as newly diagnosed patients. A significant rise in TCR diversity by C4D1 was seen for CD4+ but not CD8+ cells. Healthy donors were reported to have higher baseline TCR diversity than newly diagnosed patients.

Following autologous stem cell transplantation, relapse occurred in every patient, and exposure to brentuximab vedotin varied. The study recorded best responses of complete response, partial response or progressive disease. This TCR derives from a human donor with classical Hodgkin lymphoma. The sequences come from peripheral blood mononuclear cells (PBMCs), collected before the second cycle of nivolumab. The genes are TRBV7-9 and TRBJ2-7; no reliable D call. The CDR3 DNA reads as TGTGCCAGCAGCTTAGATCCAATATTAGCCTACGAGCAGTACTTC. Translating it yields CASSLDPILAYEQYF.